The 20 T cell receptor beta chains below all came from one sample that was sequenced in a study of T cells after yellow fever vaccination. TCRdb called the 5' RACE reads again in MiXCR, with one record for every CDR3 protein. Among approximately 300,000 distinct CDR3 sequences, around 6.8% were seen once, and the ten largest hold 15% to 20%. The specimen comprised PBMCs, sampled roughly 47 days after the first yellow fever vaccination. These receptors originate from a man younger than 35 who received the YFV17D yellow fever vaccine.

Comments on this clonotype: This may be a read error: a much more frequent sequence differs by one nucleotide. The chain recombines TRBV20-1 with TRBJ2-3; 11 positions match TRBD2. Germline-derived CDR1 and CDR2 are DFQATT and SNEGSKA (reference sequence). CDR3 size: 16 residues. The CDR3 is CCAIGLAGTSTDTQYF. The CDR3 bases are TGCTGTGCTATTGGACTAGCGGGTACTAGCACAGATACGCAGTATTTT.

This clonotype has just a few counts. The V call is TRBV27, the J call TRBJ2-1, with 7 bases lining up with TRBD2. The germline V gene has CDR1 MNHEY and CDR2 SMNVEV (reference sequence). Losses at the gene ends were 6 bases for V and 4 bases for J; bases not matched to a gene: 6. The CDR3 loop spans 14 amino acids. The CDR3 DNA reads TGTGCCAGCAGCCCCGCGGGGGAGTACAATGAGCAGTTCTTC. This codes for CASSPAGEYNEQFF.

The chain is built from TRBV20-1 and TRBJ2-2; D is unresolved. The CDR3 has 13 residues. Germline CDR1 reads DFQATT; CDR2 reads SNEGSKA (reference sequence). The V end was cut by 5 bases, the J end by 2 bases, with 9 bases between. CDR3 protein: CSADTPNTGELFF. CDR3 nucleotides: TGCAGTGCTGACACCCCAAACACCGGGGAGCTGTTTTTT.

This clonotype has only a few counts. The rearrangement links TRBV6-2 or TRBV6-3 to TRBJ2-1; 9 nucleotides agree with TRBD2. Germline assignment: CDR1 MNHEY and CDR2 SVGEGT. With V trimmed by 8 bases and J by 5 bases, 10 bases remained unmatched. The CDR3 contains 15 residues. In DNA form, the CDR3 reads TGTGCCAGCCGCGGGAGGGGGGTGCCCGACAATGAGCAGTTCTTC. It translates to CASRGRGVPDNEQFF.

This clonotype was seen more than once but under ten times. The rearrangement links TRBV12-3 or TRBV12-4 to TRBJ2-7, with TRBD1 matching 9 bases. The CDR3 runs 14 residues. J was trimmed by 5 bases and V by 3 bases; bases with no gene match: 5. The CDR3 loop reads CASSFRTGVHEQYF. CDR3 nucleotides: TGTGCCAGCAGTTTTAGGACAGGGGTCCACGAGCAGTACTTC.

This clonotype was counted only a few times. This rearrangement joins TRBV19 to TRBJ2-3; D remains unclear. Between the trimmed V and J ends, which lost 4 bases and 9 bases, there was a span of 17 bases. The CDR3 totals 14 residues. CDR1 is LNHDA, CDR2 SQIVND, per germline (reference sequence). CDR3 bases: TGTGCCAGTAGTAAGGCCCCCAGCCGGGCGACGCAGTATTTT. This codes for CASSKAPSRATQYF. Combining the CDR3 with reference TRBV19 and TRBJ2-3 gives the whole variable domain DGGITQSPKYLFRKEGQNVTLSCEQNLNHDAMYWYRQDPGQGLRLIYYSQIVNDFQKGDIAEGYSVSREKKESFPLTVTSAQKNPTAFYLCASSKAPSRATQYFGPGTRLTVL.

The chain couples TRBV5-1 to TRBJ2-2, with 7 nucleotides matching TRBD2. Germline loops: CDR1 SGHRS, CDR2 YFSETQ. The CDR3 is 14 residues long. V shed 4 bases and J 6 bases; nucleotides not matched to a gene: 6. The CDR3 spells CASSLQGGAGELFF. The DNA of the CDR3 is TGCGCCAGCAGCCTGCAGGGAGGGGCCGGGGAGCTGTTTTTT.

This clonotype has a handful of counts. The V call is TRBV7-6, the J call TRBJ1-2, with D unclear. The germline V gene encodes CDR1 SGHVS and CDR2 FNYEAQ. V was cut by 5 bases and J by 6 bases, with 19 bases left in between. The CDR3 is 15 amino acids. The CDR3 spells CASSPYKEPNDGYTF. In DNA, the CDR3 is TGTGCCAGCAGCCCCTACAAGGAGCCAAACGATGGCTACACCTTC.

In this sample, this clonotype turned up a few times. This rearrangement joins TRBV12-3 or TRBV12-4 to TRBJ2-3; 8 nucleotides agree with TRBD1. V was clipped by 3 bases and J by 9 bases; unmatched bases: 5. The CDR3 length is 13 residues. Here the CDR3 reads CASSFRDRRTQYF. CDR3 coding DNA: TGTGCCAGCAGTTTCCGGGACAGGCGGACGCAGTATTTT.

In its sample, this clonotype was seen a few times. This chain uses TRBV9 with TRBJ2-5, with unresolved D. Germline assignment: CDR1 SGDLS and CDR2 YYNGEE. This CDR3 spans 12 amino acids. V was cut by 1 base and J by 3 bases, with 4 bases left in between. CDR3 in DNA: TGTGCCAGCAGCGTAACCGAAGAGACCCAGTACTTC. Translating it yields CASSVTEETQYF.

At least ten counts were recorded for this clonotype. The V gene is TRBV24-1, the J gene TRBJ2-1; the match to TRBD1 covers 7 bases. Germline-derived CDR1 and CDR2 are KGHDR and SFDVKD. CDR3 size: 12 residues. V dropped 4 bases and J dropped 12; count of bases not matched to a gene: 5. The DNA for the CDR3 is TGTGCCACCAGTGAGTGGGACAGTCGGCAGTTCTTC. Translation gives CATSEWDSRQFF.

This clonotype occurred a few times. This rearrangement joins TRBV12-3 or TRBV12-4 to TRBJ2-7; TRBD1 matches 8 bases. The CDR3 extends over 13 amino acids. Trimming cost V 8 bases and J 2 bases; bases outside gene matches: 5. CDR3 residues: CASGTGGPYEQYV. Written as DNA, the CDR3 is TGTGCCAGCGGAACAGGGGGGCCCTACGAGCAGTACGTC.

The DNA for the CDR3 is TGCGCCAGCAGTATCCGAGCCAGCCTCCAAGAGACCCAGTACTTC. Translating gives CASSIRASLQETQYF. The chain carries TRBV5-1 and TRBJ2-5; D unclear. Trimming pared 5 bases from V and 1 base from J, leaving 15 bases between. Germline V gene data show CDR1 as SGHRS and CDR2 as YFSETQ. The CDR3 is 15 residues long.

This clonotype has more than one count but fewer than ten. The chain links TRBV7-3 to TRBJ2-7; 10 nucleotides agree with TRBD1. The CDR3 runs to 14 residues. Germline assignment: CDR1 SGHTA and CDR2 FQGTGA. V was pared by 5 bases and J by 5 bases, with 6 bases of the junction left unmatched. The CDR3 reads CASSLPDRGNEQYV. The CDR3, as DNA: TGTGCCAGCAGCCTGCCGGACAGGGGGAACGAGCAGTACGTC.

This chain joins TRBV28 and TRBJ2-7; TRBD1 agrees at 10 bases. The CDR3 totals 16 residues. Germline CDR1 reads MDHEN; CDR2 reads SYDVKM. The J segment lost 1 base and the V segment lost 5 bases, leaving 8 bases of the junction unmatched. CDR3 sequence (DNA): TGTGCCAGCAGTACCCGACCGGGACAGGGGTCCTACGAGCAGTACTTC. Translation gives CASSTRPGQGSYEQYF.

The chain couples TRBV19 to TRBJ2-4, with 8 bases identical to TRBD1. The CDR3 has 14 amino acids. The V gene end was trimmed by 5 bases and the J gene end by 6 bases; junction bases not matched to a gene: 6. Looked up from germline, CDR1 is LNHDA and CDR2 is SQIVND (reference sequence). The CDR3 DNA reads TGTGCCAGTAGTCAGGACAGGGTCAGAAACATTCAGTACTTC. Protein product: CASSQDRVRNIQYF.

In its sample, this clonotype was seen a few times. The chain joins TRBV20-1 to TRBJ2-1; D is undetermined. Trimming pared 1 base from V and 10 bases from J, leaving 8 bases between. Germline V gene data show CDR1 as DFQATT and CDR2 as SNEGSKA (reference sequence). The CDR3 contains 11 residues. The CDR3 coding sequence is TGCAGTGCTAGAGGGCGCATCGAGCAGTTCTTC. This codes for CSARGRIEQFF.

This clonotype was picked up many times. This chain uses TRBV7-9 with TRBJ2-3; tentatively, D is TRBD2 (5 bases). Germline CDR1 and CDR2: SEHNR and FQNEAQ (reference sequence). V dropped 5 bases and J dropped 2 bases, with 14 bases sitting between them. This CDR3 spans 15 amino acids. CDR3 in DNA: TGTGCCAGCAGCCCTTGGGGAGCGACCACAGATACGCAGTATTTT. Encoded protein: CASSPWGATTDTQYF.

Only a few counts were recorded for this clonotype. The chain carries TRBV7-9 and TRBJ2-7, with 9 bases lining up with TRBD1. The CDR3 totals 16 residues. Germline loops: CDR1 SEHNR, CDR2 FQNEAQ (reference sequence). J lost 4 bases, V lost 5 bases, and 12 bases had no gene match. This CDR3 is CASSPPQDRGRYEQYF. Written as DNA, the CDR3 is TGTGCCAGCAGCCCTCCCCAGGACAGGGGAAGGTACGAGCAGTACTTC. The whole variable domain, remainder taken from reference TRBV7-9 and TRBJ2-7, is DTGVSQNPRHKITKRGQNVTFRCDPISEHNRLYWYRQTLGQGPEFLTYFQNEAQLEKSRLLSDRFSAERPKGSFSTLEIQRTEQGDSAMYLCASSPPQDRGRYEQYFGPGTRLTVT.

This clonotype was recorded a few times. This sequence joins TRBV5-6 and TRBJ1-2; D unclear. V lost 4 bases to trimming and J lost 7 bases, with 11 bases between them. The CDR3 totals 12 residues. Germline V gene data show CDR1 as SGHDT and CDR2 as YYEEEE. The CDR3 region is CASSPDAGGYTF. The CDR3 DNA is TGTGCCAGCAGCCCGGATGCCGGTGGCTACACCTTC. The variable domain in full, completed from reference TRBV5-6 and TRBJ1-2, reads DAGVTQSPTHLIKTRGQQVTLRCSPKSGHDTVSWYQQALGQGPQFIFQYYEEEERQRGNFPDRFSGHQFPNYSSELNVNALLLGDSALYLCASSPDAGGYTFGSGTRLTVV.